This T cell receptor beta chain came from a study of OX40 agonist ivuxolimab in advanced cancers. Study in general: The patients' treatment was ivuxolimab, an agonistic anti-OX40 (CD134) antibody.

From germline, CDR1 is SGHNT and CDR2 YYREEE (reference sequence). J gave up 5 bases and V 4 bases, and 13 bases lay outside the gene matches. The CDR3 contains 17 residues. Worth noting for this clone: What it recognizes is unknown.

Sequencing was performed with immunoSEQ multiplex PCR; in TCRdb, only in-frame clones are kept and a portion is missing. The repertoire holds fewer than 95,000 clones, with under 90% as singletons. General study results and limits: Low normalized T-cell clonal expansion was additionally recorded for some nonresponders. Expanded clones were, on average, more numerous among CD8+ T cells than CD4+. The investigators did not determine what antigen specificity the expanded peripheral T cells had.

V gene TRBV5-4 combines with J gene TRBJ2-5, with TRBD2 matching 11 bases. Specimen: CD4+ or CD8+ T cells sorted from blood, collected in a trial of the OX40 agonist ivuxolimab. The sequence derives from an adult with an advanced solid tumor such as melanoma, head and neck, liver or kidney cancer. The CDR3 nucleotides are TGTGCCAGCAGCCCCCCGGGACTAGCGGTGGGGGATGAGACCCAGTACTTC. Amino acids: CASSPPGLAVGDETQYF.